The clone carrying this TCR beta chain was detected many times. Its antigen is undetermined. Authors of the study amplified TCR beta CDR3 regions from RNA transcripts. The HTBI set primed first-round TCR CDR3 RT-PCR. MiXCR, applied by TCRdb to the multiplex PCR reads, yields one record per CDR3 protein. The table lists some 250,000 distinct CDR3 sequences, 13% to 15% of them singletons, with roughly 13% in the top ten. The data derive from a study of T cells in Graves' hyperthyroidism and ophthalmopathy. Overall study results and limits: Patients with ophthalmopathy were separated from those with stable hyperthyroidism by a 13 V-J model. Among thyroid clonotypes expanded above 0.001, most also appeared in blood.

Orbital computed tomography, thyroid ultrasound, serum thyroxine and TRAb, and clinical symptoms together informed the diagnoses. This sequence originates from a woman between 40 and 55 years old with Graves' hyperthyroidism that later progressed to Graves' ophthalmopathy. The sequencing sample was made of blood.

In DNA, the CDR3 is TGCGCCAGCAGCTTGGAGGCAGGGAGAACCGGGGAGCTGTTTTTT. Its protein product is CASSLEAGRTGELFF. The chain carries TRBV5-1 and TRBJ2-2, with D tentatively TRBD1 or TRBD2 (5 bases each). The CDR3 is 15 amino acids. Germline CDR1 SGHRS, CDR2 YFSETQ. V lost 0 bases, J lost 5 bases, and 11 bases lay in between. The whole variable domain, filled in from reference TRBV5-1 and TRBJ2-2, reads KAGVTQTPRYLIKTRGQQVTLSCSPISGHRSVSWYQQTPGQGLQFLFEYFSETQRNKGNFPGRFSGRQFSNSRSEMNVSTLELGDSALYLCASSLEAGRTGELFFGEGSRLTVL.